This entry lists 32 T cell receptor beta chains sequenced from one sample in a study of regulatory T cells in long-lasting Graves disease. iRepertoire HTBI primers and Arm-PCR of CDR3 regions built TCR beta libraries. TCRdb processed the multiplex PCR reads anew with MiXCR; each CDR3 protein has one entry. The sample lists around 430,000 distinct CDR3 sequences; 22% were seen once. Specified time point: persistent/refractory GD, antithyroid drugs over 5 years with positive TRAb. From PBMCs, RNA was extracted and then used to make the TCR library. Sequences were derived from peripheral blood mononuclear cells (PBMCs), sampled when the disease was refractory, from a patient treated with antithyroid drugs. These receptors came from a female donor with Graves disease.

The CDR3 DNA follows: TGCAGTGTAAGGCTAACCAAAAACATTCAGTACTTC. It encodes CSVRLTKNIQYF. V gene TRBV20-1 combines with J gene TRBJ2-4; D is unresolved. The CDR3 length is 12 residues. The germline V gene has CDR1 DFQATT and CDR2 SNEGSKA (reference sequence). Trimming took off 7 bases at V and 2 bases at J, with 9 bases between the two ends.

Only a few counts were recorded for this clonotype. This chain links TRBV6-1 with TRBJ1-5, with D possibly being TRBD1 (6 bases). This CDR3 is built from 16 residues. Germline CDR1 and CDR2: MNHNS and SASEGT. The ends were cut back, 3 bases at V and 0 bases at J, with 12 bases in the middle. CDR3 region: CASSDRDTYSNQPQHF. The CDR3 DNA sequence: TGTGCCAGCAGTGACCGGGACACCTATAGCAATCAGCCCCAGCATTTT.

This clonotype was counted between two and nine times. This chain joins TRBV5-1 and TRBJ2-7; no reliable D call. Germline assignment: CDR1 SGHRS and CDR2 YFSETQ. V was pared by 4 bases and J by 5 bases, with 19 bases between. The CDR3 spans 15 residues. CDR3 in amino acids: CASSPRPFEWDEQYF. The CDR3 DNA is TGCGCCAGCAGCCCTCGCCCCTTCGAATGGGACGAGCAGTACTTC. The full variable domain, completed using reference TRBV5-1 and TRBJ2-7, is KAGVTQTPRYLIKTRGQQVTLSCSPISGHRSVSWYQQTPGQGLQFLFEYFSETQRNKGNFPGRFSGRQFSNSRSEMNVSTLELGDSALYLCASSPRPFEWDEQYFGPGTRLTVT.

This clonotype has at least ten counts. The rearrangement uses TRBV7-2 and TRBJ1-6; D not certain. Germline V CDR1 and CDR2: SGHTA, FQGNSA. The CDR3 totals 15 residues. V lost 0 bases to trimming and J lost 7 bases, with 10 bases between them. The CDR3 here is CASSLAPLSNSPLHF. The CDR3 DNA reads TGTGCCAGCAGCTTAGCGCCGTTATCCAATTCACCCCTCCACTTT. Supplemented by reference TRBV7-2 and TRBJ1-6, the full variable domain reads GAGVSQSPSNKVTEKGKDVELRCDPISGHTALYWYRQSLGQGLEFLIYFQGNSAPDKSGLPSDRFSAERTGGSVSTLTIQRTQQEDSAVYLCASSLAPLSNSPLHFGNGTRLTVT.

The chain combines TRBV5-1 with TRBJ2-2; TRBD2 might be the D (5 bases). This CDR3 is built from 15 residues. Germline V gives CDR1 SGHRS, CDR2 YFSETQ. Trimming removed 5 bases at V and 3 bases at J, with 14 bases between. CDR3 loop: CASSFGMLDTGELFF. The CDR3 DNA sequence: TGCGCCAGCAGTTTCGGGATGTTGGACACCGGGGAGCTGTTTTTT.

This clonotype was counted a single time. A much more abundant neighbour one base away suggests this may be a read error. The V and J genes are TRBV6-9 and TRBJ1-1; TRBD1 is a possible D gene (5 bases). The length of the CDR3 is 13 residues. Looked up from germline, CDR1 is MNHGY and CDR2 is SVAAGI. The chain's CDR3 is CASSYGALGETFF. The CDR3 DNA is TGTGCCAGCAGTTATGGGGCTTTGGGTGAAACTTTCTTT.

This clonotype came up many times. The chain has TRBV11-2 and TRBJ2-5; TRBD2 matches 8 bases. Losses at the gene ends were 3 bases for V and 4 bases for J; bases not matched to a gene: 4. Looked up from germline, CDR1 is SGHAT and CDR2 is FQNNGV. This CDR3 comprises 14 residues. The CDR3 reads CASSFSGMSETQYF. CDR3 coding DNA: TGTGCCAGCAGCTTTAGCGGGATGTCAGAGACCCAGTACTTC.

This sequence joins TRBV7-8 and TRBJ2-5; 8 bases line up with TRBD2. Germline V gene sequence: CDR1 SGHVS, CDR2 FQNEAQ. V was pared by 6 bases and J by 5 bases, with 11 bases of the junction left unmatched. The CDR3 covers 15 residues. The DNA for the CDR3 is TGTGCCAGCAGAGGTTCCGGGACTAGGGGCGAGACCCAGTACTTC. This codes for CASRGSGTRGETQYF. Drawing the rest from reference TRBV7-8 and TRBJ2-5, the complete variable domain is GAGVSQSPRYKVAKRGQDVALRCDPISGHVSLFWYQQALGQGPEFLTYFQNEAQLDKSGLPSDRFFAERPEGSVSTLKIQRTQQEDSAVYLCASRGSGTRGETQYFGPGTRLLVL.

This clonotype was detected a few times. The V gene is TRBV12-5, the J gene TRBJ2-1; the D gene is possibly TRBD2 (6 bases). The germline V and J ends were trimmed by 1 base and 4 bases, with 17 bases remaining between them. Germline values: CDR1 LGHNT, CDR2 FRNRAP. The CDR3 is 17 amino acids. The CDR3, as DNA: TGTGCTAGTGGTTTGGGCCCGGGCGGGGTACCGTACAATGAGCAGTTCTTC. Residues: CASGLGPGGVPYNEQFF.

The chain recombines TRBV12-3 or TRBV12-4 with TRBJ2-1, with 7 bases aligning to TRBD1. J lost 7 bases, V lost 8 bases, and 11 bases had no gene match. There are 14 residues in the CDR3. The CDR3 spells CASEGTGVLNEQFF. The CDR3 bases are TGTGCCAGCGAGGGTACAGGGGTTTTAAATGAGCAGTTCTTC.

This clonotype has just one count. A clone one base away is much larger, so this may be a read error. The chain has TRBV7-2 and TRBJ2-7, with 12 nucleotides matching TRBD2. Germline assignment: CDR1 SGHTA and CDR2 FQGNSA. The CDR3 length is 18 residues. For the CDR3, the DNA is TGTGCCAGCAGCCTACAGACTAGCGGGGGCCCTACAGCCTACGAGGAGTACTTC. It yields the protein CASSLQTSGGPTAYEEYF.

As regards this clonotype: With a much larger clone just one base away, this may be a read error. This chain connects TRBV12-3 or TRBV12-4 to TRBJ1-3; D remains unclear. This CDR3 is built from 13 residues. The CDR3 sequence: CAIRSASGDTIYF. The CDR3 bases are TGTGCCATCCGATCCGCCTCTGGAGACACCATATATTTT.

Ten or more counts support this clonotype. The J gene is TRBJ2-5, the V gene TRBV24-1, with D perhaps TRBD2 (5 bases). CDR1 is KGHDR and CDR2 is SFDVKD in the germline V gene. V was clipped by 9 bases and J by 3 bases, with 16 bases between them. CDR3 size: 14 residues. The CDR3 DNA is TGTGCCACCGCCCCGGGGAGTACAGAAGAGACCCAGTACTTC. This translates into CATAPGSTEETQYF.

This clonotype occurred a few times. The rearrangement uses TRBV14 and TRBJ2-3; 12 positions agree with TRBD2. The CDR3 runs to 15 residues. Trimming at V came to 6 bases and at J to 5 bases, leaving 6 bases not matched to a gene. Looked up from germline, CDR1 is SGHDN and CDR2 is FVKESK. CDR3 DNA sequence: TGTGCCAGCAGTCGACTAGCGGGAGAGGTAGATACGCAGTATTTT. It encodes CASSRLAGEVDTQYF.

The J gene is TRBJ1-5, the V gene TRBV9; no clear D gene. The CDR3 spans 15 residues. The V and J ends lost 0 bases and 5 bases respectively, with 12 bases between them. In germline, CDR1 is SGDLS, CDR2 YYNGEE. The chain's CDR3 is CASSVEGQPYQPQHF. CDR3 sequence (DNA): TGTGCCAGCAGCGTAGAAGGTCAGCCTTATCAGCCCCAGCATTTT. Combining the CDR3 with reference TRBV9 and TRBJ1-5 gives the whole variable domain DSGVTQTPKHLITATGQRVTLRCSPRSGDLSVYWYQQSLDQGLQFLIQYYNGEERAKGNILERFSAQQFPDLHSELNLSSLELGDSALYFCASSVEGQPYQPQHFGDGTRLSIL.

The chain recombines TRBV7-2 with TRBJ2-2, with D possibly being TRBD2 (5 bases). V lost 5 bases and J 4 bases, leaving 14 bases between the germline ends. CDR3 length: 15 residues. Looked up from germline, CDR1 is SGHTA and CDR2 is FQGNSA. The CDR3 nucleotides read TGTGCCAGCAGCAGAAAGGACTTTTTCACCGGGGAGCTGTTTTTT. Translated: CASSRKDFFTGELFF.

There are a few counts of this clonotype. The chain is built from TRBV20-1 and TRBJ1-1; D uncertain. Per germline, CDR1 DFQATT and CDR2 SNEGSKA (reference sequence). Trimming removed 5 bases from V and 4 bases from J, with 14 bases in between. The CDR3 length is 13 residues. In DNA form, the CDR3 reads TGCAGTGCTCTACCGGGCAGCGGCACTGAAGCTTTCTTT. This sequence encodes CSALPGSGTEAFF.

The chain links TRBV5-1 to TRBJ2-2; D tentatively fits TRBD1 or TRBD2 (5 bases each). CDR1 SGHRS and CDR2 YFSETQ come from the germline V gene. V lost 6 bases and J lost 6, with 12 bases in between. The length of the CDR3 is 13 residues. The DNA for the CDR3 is TGCGCCAGCACGAGGGGCGCGCCCGGGGAGCTGTTTTTT. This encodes CASTRGAPGELFF.

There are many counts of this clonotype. The CDR3 nucleotides read TGTGCCAGCAGTTTAGGGGGTAGGAGCTCCTACGAGCAGTACTTC. This translates into CASSLGGRSSYEQYF. The chain carries TRBV28 and TRBJ2-7, with D possibly called TRBD1 or TRBD2 (5 bases each). V lost 2 bases to trimming and J lost 0 bases, with 11 bases between them. The CDR3 runs to 15 residues. CDR1 is MDHEN, CDR2 SYDVKM, per germline.

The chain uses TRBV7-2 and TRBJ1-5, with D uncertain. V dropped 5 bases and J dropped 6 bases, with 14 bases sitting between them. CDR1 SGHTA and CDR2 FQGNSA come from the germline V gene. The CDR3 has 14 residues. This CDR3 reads CASSRSADGQPQHF. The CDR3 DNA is TGTGCCAGCAGCAGATCAGCCGACGGTCAGCCCCAGCATTTT.

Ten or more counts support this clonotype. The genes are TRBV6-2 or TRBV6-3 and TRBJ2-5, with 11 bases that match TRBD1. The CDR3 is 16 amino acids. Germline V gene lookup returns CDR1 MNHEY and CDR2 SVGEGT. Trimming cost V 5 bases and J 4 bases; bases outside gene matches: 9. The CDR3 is CASSGSGTGGRETQYF. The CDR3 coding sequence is TGTGCCAGCAGTGGCTCCGGGACAGGGGGACGAGAGACCCAGTACTTC.

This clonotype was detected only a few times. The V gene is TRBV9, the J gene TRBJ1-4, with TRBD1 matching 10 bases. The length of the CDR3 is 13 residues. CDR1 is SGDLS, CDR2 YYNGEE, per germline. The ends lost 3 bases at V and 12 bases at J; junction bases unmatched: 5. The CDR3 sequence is CASSARTGGELFF. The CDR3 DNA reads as TGTGCCAGCAGCGCAAGGACAGGGGGGGAACTGTTTTTT.

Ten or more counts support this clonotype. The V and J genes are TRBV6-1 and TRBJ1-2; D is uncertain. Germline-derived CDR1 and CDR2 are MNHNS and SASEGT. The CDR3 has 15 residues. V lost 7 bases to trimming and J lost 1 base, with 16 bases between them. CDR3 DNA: TGTGCCAGCACCCCCGTGGGGAGTATTAACTATGGCTACACCTTC. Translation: CASTPVGSINYGYTF.

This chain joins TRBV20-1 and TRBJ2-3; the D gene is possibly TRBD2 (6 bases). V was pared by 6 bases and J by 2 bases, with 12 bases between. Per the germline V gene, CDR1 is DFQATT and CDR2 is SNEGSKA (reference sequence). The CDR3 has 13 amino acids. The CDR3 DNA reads TGCAGTGCCCGGGGGATTAACACAGATACGCAGTATTTT. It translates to CSARGINTDTQYF.

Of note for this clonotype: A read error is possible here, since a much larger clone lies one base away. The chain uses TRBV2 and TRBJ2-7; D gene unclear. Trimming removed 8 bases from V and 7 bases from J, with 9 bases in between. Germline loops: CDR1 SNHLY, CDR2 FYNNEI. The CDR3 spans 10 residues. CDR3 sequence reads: CASLSREQYF. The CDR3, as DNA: TGTGCCAGCCTCAGTCGGGAGCAGTACTTC.

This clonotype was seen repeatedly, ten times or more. The CDR3 loop reads CASSFRGGSQPQHF. CDR3 nucleotides: TGTGCCAGCAGTTTCAGGGGTGGGAGTCAGCCCCAGCATTTT. The J gene is TRBJ1-5, the V gene TRBV12-3 or TRBV12-4, with D possibly being TRBD1 (6 bases). Trimming took 3 bases from V and 6 from J, leaving 12 bases between them. This CDR3 is 14 amino acids long.

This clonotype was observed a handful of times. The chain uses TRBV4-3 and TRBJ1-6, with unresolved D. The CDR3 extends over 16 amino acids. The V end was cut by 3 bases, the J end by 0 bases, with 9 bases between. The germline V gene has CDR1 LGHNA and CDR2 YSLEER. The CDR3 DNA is TGCGCCAGCAGCCATACCGGGAGCTCCTATAATTCACCCCTCCACTTT. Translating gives CASSHTGSSYNSPLHF.

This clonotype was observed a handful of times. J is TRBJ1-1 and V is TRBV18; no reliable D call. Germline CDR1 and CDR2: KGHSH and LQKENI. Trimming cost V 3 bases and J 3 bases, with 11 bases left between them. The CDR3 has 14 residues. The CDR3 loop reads CASSPGASDTEAFF. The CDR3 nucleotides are TGTGCCAGCTCACCCGGTGCCAGTGACACTGAAGCTTTCTTT.

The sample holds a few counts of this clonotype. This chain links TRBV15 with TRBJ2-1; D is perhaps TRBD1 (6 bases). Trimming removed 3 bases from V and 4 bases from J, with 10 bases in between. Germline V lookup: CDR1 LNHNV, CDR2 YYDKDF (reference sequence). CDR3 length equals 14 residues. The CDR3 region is CATSSRRGYNEQFF. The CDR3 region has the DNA TGTGCCACCAGCAGTCGCAGGGGATACAATGAGCAGTTCTTC. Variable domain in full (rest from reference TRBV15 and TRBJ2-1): DAMVIQNPRYQVTQFGKPVTLSCSQTLNHNVMYWYQQKSSQAPKLLFHYYDKDFNNEADTPDNFQSRRPNTSFCFLDIRSPGLGDTAMYLCATSSRRGYNEQFFGPGTRLTVL.

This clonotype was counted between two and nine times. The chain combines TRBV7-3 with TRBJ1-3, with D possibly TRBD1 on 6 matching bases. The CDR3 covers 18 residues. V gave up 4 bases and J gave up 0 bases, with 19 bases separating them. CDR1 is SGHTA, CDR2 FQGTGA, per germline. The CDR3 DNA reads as TGTGCCAGCAGCTCTCCAGGGGCCGGTAGACCCTCTGGAAACACCATATATTTT. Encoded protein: CASSSPGAGRPSGNTIYF.

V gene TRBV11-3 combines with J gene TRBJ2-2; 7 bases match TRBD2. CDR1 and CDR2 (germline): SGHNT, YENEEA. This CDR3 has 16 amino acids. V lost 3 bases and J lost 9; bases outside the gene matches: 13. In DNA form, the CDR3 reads TGTGCCAGCAGCTTCGGGACTGGCGGGAGAGGCTGGGAGCTGTTTTTT. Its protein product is CASSFGTGGRGWELFF.

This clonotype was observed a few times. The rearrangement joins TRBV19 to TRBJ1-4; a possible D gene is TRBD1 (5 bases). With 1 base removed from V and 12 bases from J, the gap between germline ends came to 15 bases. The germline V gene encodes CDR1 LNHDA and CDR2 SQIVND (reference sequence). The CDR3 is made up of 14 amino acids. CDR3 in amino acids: CASSIGGGERELFF. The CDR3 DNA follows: TGTGCCAGTAGTATAGGTGGGGGAGAGAGAGAACTGTTTTTT.